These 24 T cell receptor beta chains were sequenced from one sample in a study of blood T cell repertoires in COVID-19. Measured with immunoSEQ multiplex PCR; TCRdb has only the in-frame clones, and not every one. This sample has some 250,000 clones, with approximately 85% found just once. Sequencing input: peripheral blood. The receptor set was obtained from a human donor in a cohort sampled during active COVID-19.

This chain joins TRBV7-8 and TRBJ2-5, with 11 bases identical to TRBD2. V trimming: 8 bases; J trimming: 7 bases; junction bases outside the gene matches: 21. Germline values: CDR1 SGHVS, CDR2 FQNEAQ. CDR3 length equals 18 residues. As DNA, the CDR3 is TGTGCCAGCTCCTTGACTAGGGAACTAGCGGGAGAACGGGGGACCCAGTACTTC. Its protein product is CASSLTRELAGERGTQYF. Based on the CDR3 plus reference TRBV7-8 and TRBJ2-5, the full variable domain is GAGVSQSPRYKVAKRGQDVALRCDPISGHVSLFWYQQALGQGPEFLTYFQNEAQLDKSGLPSDRFFAERPEGSVSTLKIQRTQQEDSAVYLCASSLTRELAGERGTQYFGPGTRLLVL.

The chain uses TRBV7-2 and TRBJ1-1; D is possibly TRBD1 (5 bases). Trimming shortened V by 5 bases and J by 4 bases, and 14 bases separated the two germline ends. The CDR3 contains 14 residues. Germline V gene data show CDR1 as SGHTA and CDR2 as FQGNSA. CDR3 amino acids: CASSPSLGGTEAFF. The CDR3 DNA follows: TGTGCCAGCAGCCCCTCATTGGGGGGCACTGAAGCTTTCTTT.

CDR3 in DNA: TGTGCCAGCAGGAGTGACCAGGTGGGCACAGATACGCAGTATTTT. Protein sequence: CASRSDQVGTDTQYF. J is TRBJ2-3 and V is TRBV2; no reliable D call. Germline V gene lookup returns CDR1 SNHLY and CDR2 FYNNEI. The V gene lost 6 bases and the J gene lost 1 base, with 14 bases spanning the gap. The CDR3 sequence is 15 residues long.

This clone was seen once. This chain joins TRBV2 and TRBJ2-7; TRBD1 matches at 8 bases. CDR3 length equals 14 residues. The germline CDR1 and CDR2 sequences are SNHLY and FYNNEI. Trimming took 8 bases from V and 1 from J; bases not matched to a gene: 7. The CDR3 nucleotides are TGTGCCAGCCCGGCAGGGGGCCAGTCCTACGAGCAGTACTTC. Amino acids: CASPAGGQSYEQYF. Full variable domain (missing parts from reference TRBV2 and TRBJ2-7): EPEVTQTPSHQVTQMGQEVILRCVPISNHLYFYWYRQILGQKVEFLVSFYNNEISEKSEIFDDQFSVERPDGSNFTLKIRSTKLEDSAMYFCASPAGGQSYEQYFGPGTRLTVT.

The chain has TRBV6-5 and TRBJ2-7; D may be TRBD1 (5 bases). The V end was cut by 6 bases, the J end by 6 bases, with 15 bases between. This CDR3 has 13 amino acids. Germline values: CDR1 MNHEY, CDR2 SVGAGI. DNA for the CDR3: TGTGCCAGCAGCGGCTGGTCAGGGATCGAGCAGTACTTC. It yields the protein CASSGWSGIEQYF.

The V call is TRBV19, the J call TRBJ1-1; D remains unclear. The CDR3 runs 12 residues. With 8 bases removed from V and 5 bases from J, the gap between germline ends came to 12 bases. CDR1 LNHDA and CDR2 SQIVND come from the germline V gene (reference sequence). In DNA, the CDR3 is TGTGCCAGTTTGAACCAGGTGACTGAAGCTTTCTTT. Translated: CASLNQVTEAFF.

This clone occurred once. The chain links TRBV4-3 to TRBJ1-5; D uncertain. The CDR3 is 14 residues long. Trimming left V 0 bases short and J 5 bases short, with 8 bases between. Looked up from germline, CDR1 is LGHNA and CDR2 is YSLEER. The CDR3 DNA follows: TGCGCCAGCAGCCAAGATTACGGGGATCAGCCCCAGCATTTT. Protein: CASSQDYGDQPQHF.

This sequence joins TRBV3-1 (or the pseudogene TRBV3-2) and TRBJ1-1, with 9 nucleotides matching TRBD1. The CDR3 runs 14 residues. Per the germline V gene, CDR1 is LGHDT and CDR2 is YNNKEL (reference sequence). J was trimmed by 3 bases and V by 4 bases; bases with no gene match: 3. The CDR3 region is CASSPRTGDTEAFF. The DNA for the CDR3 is TGTGCCAGCAGCCCTCGGACAGGGGACACTGAAGCTTTCTTT.

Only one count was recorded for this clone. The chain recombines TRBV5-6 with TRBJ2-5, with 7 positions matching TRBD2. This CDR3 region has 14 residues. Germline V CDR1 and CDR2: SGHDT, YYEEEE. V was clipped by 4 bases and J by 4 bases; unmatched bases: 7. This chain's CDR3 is CASSRTSEGETQYF. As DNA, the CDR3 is TGTGCCAGCAGCCGTACTAGCGAGGGAGAGACCCAGTACTTC. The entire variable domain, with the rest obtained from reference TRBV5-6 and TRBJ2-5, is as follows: DAGVTQSPTHLIKTRGQQVTLRCSPKSGHDTVSWYQQALGQGPQFIFQYYEEEERQRGNFPDRFSGHQFPNYSSELNVNALLLGDSALYLCASSRTSEGETQYFGPGTRLLVL.

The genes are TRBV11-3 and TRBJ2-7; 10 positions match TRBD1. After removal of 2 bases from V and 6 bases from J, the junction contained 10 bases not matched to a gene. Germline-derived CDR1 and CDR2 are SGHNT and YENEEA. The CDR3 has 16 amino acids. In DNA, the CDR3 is TGTGCCAGCAGCTTAAGATCGGGACAGGGGAGAGGCGAGCAGTACTTC. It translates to CASSLRSGQGRGEQYF. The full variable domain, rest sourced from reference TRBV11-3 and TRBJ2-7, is EAGVVQSPRYKIIEKKQPVAFWCNPISGHNTLYWYLQNLGQGPELLIRYENEEAVDDSQLPKDRFSAERLKGVDSTLKIQPAELGDSAVYLCASSLRSGQGRGEQYFGPGTRLTVT.

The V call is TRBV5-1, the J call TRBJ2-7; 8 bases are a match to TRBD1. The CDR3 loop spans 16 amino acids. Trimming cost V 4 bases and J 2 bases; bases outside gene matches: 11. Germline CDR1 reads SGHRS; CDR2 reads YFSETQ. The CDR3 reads CASSAQGELLPYEQYF. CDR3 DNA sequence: TGCGCCAGCAGCGCACAGGGGGAACTCCTCCCCTACGAGCAGTACTTC.

This CDR3 reads CASSIDSSGNTIYF. DNA of the CDR3: TGTGCCAGTAGTATAGACAGCTCTGGAAACACCATATATTTT. The chain carries TRBV19 and TRBJ1-3; D gene unclear. The V gene lost 0 bases and the J gene lost 0 bases, with 3 bases spanning the gap. In germline, CDR1 is LNHDA, CDR2 SQIVND (reference sequence). This CDR3 is 14 amino acids long.

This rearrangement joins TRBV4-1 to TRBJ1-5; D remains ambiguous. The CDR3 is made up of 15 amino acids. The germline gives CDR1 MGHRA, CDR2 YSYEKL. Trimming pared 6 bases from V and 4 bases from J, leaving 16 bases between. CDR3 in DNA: TGCGCCAGCAGAGTGCGGTACGGGTCGAATCAGCCCCAGCATTTT. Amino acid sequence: CASRVRYGSNQPQHF.

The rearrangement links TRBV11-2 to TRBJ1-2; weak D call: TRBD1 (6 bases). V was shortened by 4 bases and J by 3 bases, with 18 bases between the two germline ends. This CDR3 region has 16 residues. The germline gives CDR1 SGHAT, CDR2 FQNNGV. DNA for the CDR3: TGTGCCAGCAGCTCACCTTACAGGGCCCGGGACTATGGCTACACCTTC. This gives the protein CASSSPYRARDYGYTF.

In nucleotides, the CDR3 is TGTGCCAGCAGCCCGCGACTAGCGGGGATCTACGAGCAGTACTTC. This translates into CASSPRLAGIYEQYF. The chain links TRBV7-3 to TRBJ2-7; 11 nucleotides agree with TRBD2. Looked up from germline, CDR1 is SGHTA and CDR2 is FQGTGA. Trimming removed 5 bases from V and 3 bases from J; junction bases left unmatched: 6. There are 15 residues in the CDR3.

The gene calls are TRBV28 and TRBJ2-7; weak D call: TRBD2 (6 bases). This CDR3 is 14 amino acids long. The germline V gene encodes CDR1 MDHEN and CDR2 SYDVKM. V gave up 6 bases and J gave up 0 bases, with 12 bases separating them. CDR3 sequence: CASRTEGNSYEQYF. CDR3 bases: TGTGCCAGCAGAACGGAGGGCAACTCCTACGAGCAGTACTTC.

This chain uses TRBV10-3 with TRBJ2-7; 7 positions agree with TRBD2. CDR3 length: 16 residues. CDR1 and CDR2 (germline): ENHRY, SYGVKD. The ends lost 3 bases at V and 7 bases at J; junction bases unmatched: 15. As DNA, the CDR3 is TGTGCCATCAGTGACGAGGCGGGGGTGGCCTGGGGGGAGCAGTACTTC. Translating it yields CAISDEAGVAWGEQYF.

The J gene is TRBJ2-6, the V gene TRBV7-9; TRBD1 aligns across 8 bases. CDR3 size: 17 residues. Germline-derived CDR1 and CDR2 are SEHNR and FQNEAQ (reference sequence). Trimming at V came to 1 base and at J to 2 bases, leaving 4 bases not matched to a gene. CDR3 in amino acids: CASSLDQGAAGANVLTF. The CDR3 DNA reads TGTGCCAGCAGCTTAGACCAGGGGGCGGCTGGGGCCAACGTCCTGACTTTC.

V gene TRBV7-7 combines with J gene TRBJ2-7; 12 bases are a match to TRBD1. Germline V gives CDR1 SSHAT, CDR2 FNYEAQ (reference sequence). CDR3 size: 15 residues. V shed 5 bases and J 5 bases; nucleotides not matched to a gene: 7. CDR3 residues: CASSLGTGGPNEQYF. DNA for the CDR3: TGTGCCAGCAGCCTAGGGACAGGGGGCCCCAACGAGCAGTACTTC.

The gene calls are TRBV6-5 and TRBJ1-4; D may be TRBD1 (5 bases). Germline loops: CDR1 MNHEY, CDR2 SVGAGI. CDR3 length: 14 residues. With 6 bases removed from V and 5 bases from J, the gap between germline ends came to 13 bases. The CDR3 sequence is CASRPTGRNEKLFF. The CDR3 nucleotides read TGTGCCAGCAGACCTACAGGCCGGAATGAAAAACTGTTTTTT.

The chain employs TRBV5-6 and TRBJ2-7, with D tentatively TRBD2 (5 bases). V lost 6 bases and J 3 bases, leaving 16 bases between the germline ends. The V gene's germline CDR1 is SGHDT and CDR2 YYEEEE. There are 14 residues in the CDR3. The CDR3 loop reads CASIQDGLGYEQYF. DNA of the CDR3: TGTGCCAGCATCCAGGACGGACTTGGCTACGAGCAGTACTTC. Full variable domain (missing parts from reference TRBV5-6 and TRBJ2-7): DAGVTQSPTHLIKTRGQQVTLRCSPKSGHDTVSWYQQALGQGPQFIFQYYEEEERQRGNFPDRFSGHQFPNYSSELNVNALLLGDSALYLCASIQDGLGYEQYFGPGTRLTVT.

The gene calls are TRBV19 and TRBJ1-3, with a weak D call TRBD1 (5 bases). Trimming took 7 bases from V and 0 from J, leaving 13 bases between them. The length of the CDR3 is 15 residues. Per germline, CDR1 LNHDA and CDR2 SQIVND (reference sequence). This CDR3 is CASMGGTSSGNTIYF. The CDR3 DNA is TGTGCCAGTATGGGGGGGACCAGCTCTGGAAACACCATATATTTT.

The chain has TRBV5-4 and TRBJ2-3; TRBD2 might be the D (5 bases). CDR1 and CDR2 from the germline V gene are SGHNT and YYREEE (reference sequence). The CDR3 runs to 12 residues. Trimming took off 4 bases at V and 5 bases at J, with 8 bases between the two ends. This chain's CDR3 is CASSQGGDTQYF. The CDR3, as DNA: TGTGCCAGCAGCCAAGGAGGAGATACGCAGTATTTT.

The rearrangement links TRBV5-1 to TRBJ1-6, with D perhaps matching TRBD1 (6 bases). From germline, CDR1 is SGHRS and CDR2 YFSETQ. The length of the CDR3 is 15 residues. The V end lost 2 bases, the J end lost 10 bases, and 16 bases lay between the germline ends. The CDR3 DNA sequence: TGCGCCAGCAGCTTTGTTGCAGGGGATGGGTCACCCCTCCACTTT. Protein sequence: CASSFVAGDGSPLHF.